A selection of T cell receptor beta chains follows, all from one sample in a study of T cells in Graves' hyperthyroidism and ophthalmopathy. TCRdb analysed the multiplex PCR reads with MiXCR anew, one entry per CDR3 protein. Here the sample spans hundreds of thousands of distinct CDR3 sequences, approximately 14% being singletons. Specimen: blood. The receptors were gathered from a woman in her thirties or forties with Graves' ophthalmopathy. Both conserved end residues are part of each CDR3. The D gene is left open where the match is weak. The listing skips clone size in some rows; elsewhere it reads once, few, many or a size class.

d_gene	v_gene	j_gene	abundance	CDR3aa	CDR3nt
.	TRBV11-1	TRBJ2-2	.	CASSPSSAYRFLGGELFF	TGTGCCAGCAGCCCGTCATCGGCCTACCGGTTTCTGGGCGGGGAGCTGTTTTTT
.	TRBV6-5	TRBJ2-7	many	CASSPGGSPYEQYF	TGTGCCAGCAGTCCAGGGGGGAGTCCTTACGAGCAGTACTTC
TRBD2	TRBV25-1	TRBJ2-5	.	CASSGLLGGGKTQYF	TGTGCCAGCAGTGGACTACTCGGGGGGGGAAAGACCCAGTACTTC
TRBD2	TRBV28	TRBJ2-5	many	CASSLFFVGGRTKQETQYF	TGTGCCAGCAGTCTCTTCTTCGTGGGCGGGAGGACCAAACAAGAGACCCAGTACTTC
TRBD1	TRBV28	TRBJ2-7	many	CASSPRQGEIYEQYF	TGTGCCAGCAGTCCCCGACAGGGTGAAATTTACGAGCAGTACTTC
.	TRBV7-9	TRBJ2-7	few	CASSLIGGPYF	TGTGCCAGCAGCTTAATTGGGGGTCCGTACTTC
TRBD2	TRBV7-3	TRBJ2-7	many	CASSSGTSAGYEQYF	TGTGCCAGCAGCTCCGGGACTAGCGCCGGCTACGAGCAGTACTTC
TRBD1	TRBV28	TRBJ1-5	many	CASSPGVRGSNQPQHF	TGTGCCAGCAGTCCTGGGGTCAGGGGGTCCAATCAGCCCCAGCATTTT
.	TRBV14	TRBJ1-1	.	CASSRSGGRTEAFF	TGTGCCAGCAGCCGAAGCGGGGGTCGTACTGAAGCTTTCTTT
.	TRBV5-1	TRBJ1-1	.	CASSGGTSAEAFF	TGCGCCAGCAGCGGAGGGACGAGCGCTGAAGCTTTCTTT
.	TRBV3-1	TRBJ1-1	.	CASSQGSRVEVEAFF	TGTGCCAGCAGCCAAGGGAGCAGGGTTGAAGTTGAAGCTTTCTTT
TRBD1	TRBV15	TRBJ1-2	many	CATSSERTGENYGYTF	TGTGCCACCAGCAGTGAACGGACAGGGGAAAACTATGGCTACACCTTC
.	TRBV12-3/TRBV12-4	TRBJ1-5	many	CASRYSNQPQHF	TGTGCCAGCAGGTATAGCAATCAGCCCCAGCATTTT
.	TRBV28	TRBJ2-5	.	CASSFPPHGGAWTQYF	TGTGCCAGCAGTTTCCCACCCCATGGGGGCGCGTGGACCCAGTACTTC
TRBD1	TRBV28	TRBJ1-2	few	CASSTTGTGGAGGYTF	TGTGCCAGCAGTACTACCGGGACAGGGGGCGCTGGGGGCTACACCTTC
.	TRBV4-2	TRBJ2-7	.	CASSQEGGRFSYEQYF	TGTGCCAGCAGCCAAGAGGGAGGACGGTTTTCCTACGAGCAGTACTTC
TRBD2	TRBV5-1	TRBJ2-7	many	CASSATAGEGQQYF	TGCGCCAGCAGCGCCACGGCGGGAGAAGGGCAGCAGTACTTC
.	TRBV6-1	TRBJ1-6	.	CASSEAGGTSPLHF	TGTGCCAGCAGTGAAGCGGGGGGAACTTCACCCCTCCACTTT
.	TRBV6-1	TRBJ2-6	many	CASRRDHSSGANVLTF	TGTGCCAGCCGGCGGGACCACAGCTCTGGGGCCAACGTCCTGACTTTC
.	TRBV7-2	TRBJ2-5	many	CASSLKVWQALTQYF	TGTGCCAGCAGCTTAAAGGTCTGGCAGGCCTTGACCCAGTACTTC
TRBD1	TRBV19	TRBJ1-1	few	CASSIRGRGRPGAEAFF	TGTGCCAGTAGTATTAGGGGCAGGGGGCGCCCGGGTGCTGAAGCTTTCTTT
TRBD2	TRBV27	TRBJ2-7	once	CASSGGNYGQYF	TGTGCCAGCAGCGGGGGGAACTACGGGCAGTACTTC
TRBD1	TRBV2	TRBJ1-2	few	CASSWTGVGKGYTF	TGTGCCAGCAGTTGGACAGGGGTGGGCAAGGGCTACACCTTC
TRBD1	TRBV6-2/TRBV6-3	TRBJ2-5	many	CASSGQEAMAETQYF	TGTGCCAGCAGTGGACAGGAGGCTATGGCAGAGACCCAGTACTTC
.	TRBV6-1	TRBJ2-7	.	CASSNGAHRANEQYF	TGTGCCAGCAGCAATGGGGCGCACAGGGCCAACGAGCAGTACTTC
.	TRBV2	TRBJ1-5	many	CASSMVGQPQHF	TGTGCCAGCAGCATGGTCGGCCAGCCCCAGCATTTT
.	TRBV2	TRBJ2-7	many	CASSNAGHRTYEQYF	TGTGCCAGCAGTAACGCGGGACATAGGACCTACGAGCAGTACTTC
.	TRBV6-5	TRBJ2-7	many	CASSSTTVGAHEQYF	TGTGCCAGCAGTTCGACTACGGTTGGGGCCCACGAGCAGTACTTC
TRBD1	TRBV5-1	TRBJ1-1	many	CASSLVGGIPNTEAFF	TGCGCCAGCAGCTTGGTAGGGGGCATTCCGAACACTGAAGCTTTCTTT
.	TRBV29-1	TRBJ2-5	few	CSHAGRRGSLSETQYF	TGCAGCCACGCGGGCAGAAGGGGGAGTCTCAGTGAGACCCAGTACTTC
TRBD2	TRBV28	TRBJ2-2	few	CASSWEGSIGELFF	TGTGCCAGCAGTTGGGAGGGAAGTATTGGGGAGCTGTTTTTT
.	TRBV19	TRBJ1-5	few	CASTPSRTPILNQPQHF	TGTGCCAGTACCCCATCGAGGACCCCCATTCTCAATCAGCCCCAGCATTTT
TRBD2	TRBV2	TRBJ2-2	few	CASSETSPGELFF	TGTGCCAGCAGCGAGACTAGCCCCGGGGAGCTGTTTTTT
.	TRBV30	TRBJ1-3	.	CACHKQGSGNTIYF	TGTGCCTGCCACAAACAGGGTTCGGGAAACACCATATATTTT
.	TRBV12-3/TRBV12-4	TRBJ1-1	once	CASSSPSLTEAFF	TGTGCCAGCAGTTCCCCCTCCTTAACTGAAGCTTTCTTT
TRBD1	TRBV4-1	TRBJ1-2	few	CASSPQLGQGAYGYTF	TGCGCCAGCAGCCCACAATTGGGGCAGGGGGCCTATGGCTACACCTTC
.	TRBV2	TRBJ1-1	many	CASSARAYTEAFF	TGTGCCAGCAGTGCCAGGGCCTACACTGAAGCTTTCTTT
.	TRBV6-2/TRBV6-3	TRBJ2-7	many	CASSNDRRPTFAEQYF	TGTGCCAGCAGTAATGACAGACGACCGACCTTCGCCGAGCAGTACTTC
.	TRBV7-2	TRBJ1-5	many	CASSKDSANQPQHF	TGTGCCAGCAGCAAAGACAGCGCTAATCAGCCCCAGCATTTT
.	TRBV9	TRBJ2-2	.	CASSGGTSGAGELFF	TGTGCCAGCAGCGGGGGGACGTCCGGGGCCGGGGAGCTGTTTTTT
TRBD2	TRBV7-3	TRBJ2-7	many	CASSFLAGGLYEQYF	TGTGCCAGCAGCTTTTTAGCGGGAGGGTTATACGAGCAGTACTTC
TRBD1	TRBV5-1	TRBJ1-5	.	CASSPEGQGGNQPQHF	TGCGCCAGCAGCCCAGAGGGACAGGGCGGTAATCAGCCCCAGCATTTT